Listed here is a single T cell receptor beta chain. The specificity of this receptor is unknown. No base quality values were provided; no much bigger clone lies one nucleotide off. This sample is drawn from a study of T cell repertoires in cytomegalovirus infection (dated by TCRdb to between 2018 and 2021). Background on the whole study: Donor HLA type was relevant to the analysis, as public TCR beta signatures indicated carriage of CMV infection together with the matching HLA type. Overall results and qualifications from the work: In the ex vivo response, HLA-C-restricted CMV-specific TCR beta clonotypes were dominant, and in two of eight donors the single most frequent clonotype came from this HLA-C-restricted group. In both this cohort and an independent cohort of under 450 donors, the cumulative frequency of public TCR beta family members distinguished carriers of CMV infection plus the relevant HLA type.

V and J are trimmed by 4 bases and 2 bases, and the gene matches miss 6 bases of the junction. Spanning cysteine to phenylalanine, the CDR3 consists of 15 amino acids. Only the CDR3 DNA stays, 45 bases, in frame from base 1. Data came from an Illumina HiSeq 1500. Using fastp trimming at Q25 and MiXCR clonotype assembly, TCRdb reanalyzed the public sequencing data and kept in-frame beta chains. Here each entry gathers all rows of one CDR3 protein and keeps the most common genes and DNA. Within this sample are roughly 180,000 distinct CDR3 sequences, with approximately 18% of them counted one time only. Of the sample, almost 25% falls within the top ten clones.

The sequenced sample consisted of CD8+ T cells from PBMCs. The receptor comes from a human donor in good health (CMV status not recorded). Some clones in this sample may be carry-over from other donors' samples. The sequence is built from TRBV12-3 or TRBV12-4 and TRBJ2-3, and 7 junctional nucleotides match TRBD1. The DNA reads TGTGCCAGCAGTTCTACAGGGGTCTACACAGATACGCAGTATTTT. Translated, it gives CASSSTGVYTDTQYF.